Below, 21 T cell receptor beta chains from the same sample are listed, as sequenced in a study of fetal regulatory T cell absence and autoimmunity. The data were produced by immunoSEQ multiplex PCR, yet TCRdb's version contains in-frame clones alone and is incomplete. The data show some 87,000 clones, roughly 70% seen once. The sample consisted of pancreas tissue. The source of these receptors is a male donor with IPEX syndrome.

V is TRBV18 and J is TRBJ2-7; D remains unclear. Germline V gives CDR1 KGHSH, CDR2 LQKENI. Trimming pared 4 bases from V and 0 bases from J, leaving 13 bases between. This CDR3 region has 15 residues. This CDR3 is CASSRPGRSSYEQYF. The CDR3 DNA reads TGTGCCAGCTCACGACCGGGCAGGAGCTCCTACGAGCAGTACTTC.

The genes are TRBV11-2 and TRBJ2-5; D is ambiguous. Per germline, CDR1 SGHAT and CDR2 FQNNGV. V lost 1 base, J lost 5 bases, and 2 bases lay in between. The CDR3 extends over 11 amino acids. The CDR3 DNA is TGTGCCAGCAGCTTAGGGGAGACCCAGTACTTC. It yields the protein CASSLGETQYF.

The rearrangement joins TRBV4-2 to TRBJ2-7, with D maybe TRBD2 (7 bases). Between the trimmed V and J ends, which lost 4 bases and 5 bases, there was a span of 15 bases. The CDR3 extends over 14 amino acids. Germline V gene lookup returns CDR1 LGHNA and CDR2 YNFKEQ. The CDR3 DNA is TGTGCCAGCAGCCCAAGGGGGGGAGTCAACGAGCAGTACTTC. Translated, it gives CASSPRGGVNEQYF.

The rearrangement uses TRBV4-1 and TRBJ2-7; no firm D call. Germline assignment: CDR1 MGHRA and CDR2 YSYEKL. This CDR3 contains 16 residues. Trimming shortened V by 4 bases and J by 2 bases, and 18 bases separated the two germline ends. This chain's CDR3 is CASSPNPRATAYEQYF. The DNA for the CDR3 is TGCGCCAGCAGCCCAAACCCCCGGGCCACTGCCTACGAGCAGTACTTC.

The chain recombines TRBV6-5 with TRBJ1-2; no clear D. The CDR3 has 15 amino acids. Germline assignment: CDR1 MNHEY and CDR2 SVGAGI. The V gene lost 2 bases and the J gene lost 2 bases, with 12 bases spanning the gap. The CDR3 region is CASSYRRYANYGYTF. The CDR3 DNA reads TGTGCCAGCAGTTACAGGAGATACGCCAACTATGGCTACACCTTC.

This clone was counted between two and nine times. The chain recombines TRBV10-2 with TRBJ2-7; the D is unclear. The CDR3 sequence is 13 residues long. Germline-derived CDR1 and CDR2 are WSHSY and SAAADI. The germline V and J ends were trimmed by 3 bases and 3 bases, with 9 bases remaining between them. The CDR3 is CASSDPLIYEQYF. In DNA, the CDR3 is TGCGCCAGCAGTGACCCATTGATCTACGAGCAGTACTTC.

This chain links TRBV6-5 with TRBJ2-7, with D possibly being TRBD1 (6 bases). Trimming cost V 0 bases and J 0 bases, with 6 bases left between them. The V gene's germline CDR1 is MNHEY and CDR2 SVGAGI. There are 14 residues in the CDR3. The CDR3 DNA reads TGTGCCAGCAGTTACTCGGGACACTCCTACGAGCAGTACTTC. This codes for CASSYSGHSYEQYF.

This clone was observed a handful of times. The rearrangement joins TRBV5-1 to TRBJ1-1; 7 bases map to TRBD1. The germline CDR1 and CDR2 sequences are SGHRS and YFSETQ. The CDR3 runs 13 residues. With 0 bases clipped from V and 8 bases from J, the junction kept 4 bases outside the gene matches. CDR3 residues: CASSLGQGREAFF. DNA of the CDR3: TGCGCCAGCAGCTTGGGACAGGGCAGAGAAGCTTTCTTT.

CDR3 protein: CAWSPYGAFYNSPLHF. Written as DNA, the CDR3 is TGTGCCTGGAGTCCGTATGGGGCTTTCTATAATTCACCCCTCCACTTT. This chain joins TRBV30 and TRBJ1-6; D may be TRBD1 (5 bases). The CDR3 has 16 amino acids. Germline V gives CDR1 GTSNPN, CDR2 SVGIG (reference sequence). V shed 2 bases and J shed 3 bases, with 14 bases lying between them. The variable domain in full, completed from reference TRBV30 and TRBJ1-6, reads SQTIHQWPATLVQPVGSPLSLECTVEGTSNPNLYWYRQAAGRGLQLLFYSVGIGQISSEVPQNLSASRPQDRQFILSSKKLLLSDSGFYLCAWSPYGAFYNSPLHFGNGTRLTVT.

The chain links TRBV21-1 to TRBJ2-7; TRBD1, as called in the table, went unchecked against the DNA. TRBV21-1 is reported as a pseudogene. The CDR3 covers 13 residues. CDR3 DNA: TGTGCCAGCAGCAAACAAAGGGGGTACGAGCAGTACTTC. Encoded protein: CASSKQRGYEQYF.

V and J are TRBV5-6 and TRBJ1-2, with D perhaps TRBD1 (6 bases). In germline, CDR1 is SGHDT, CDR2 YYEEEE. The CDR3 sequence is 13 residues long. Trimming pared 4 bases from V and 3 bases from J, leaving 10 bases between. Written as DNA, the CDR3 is TGTGCCAGCAGCACAGGGTACGACTATGGCTACACCTTC. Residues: CASSTGYDYGYTF.

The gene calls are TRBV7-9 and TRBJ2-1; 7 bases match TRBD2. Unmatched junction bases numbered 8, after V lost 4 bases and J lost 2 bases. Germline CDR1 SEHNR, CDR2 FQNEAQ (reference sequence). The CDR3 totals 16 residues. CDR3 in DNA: TGTGCCAGCAGCTCCCCGGCTAGCGGAGCCTACAATGAGCAGTTCTTC. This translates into CASSSPASGAYNEQFF.

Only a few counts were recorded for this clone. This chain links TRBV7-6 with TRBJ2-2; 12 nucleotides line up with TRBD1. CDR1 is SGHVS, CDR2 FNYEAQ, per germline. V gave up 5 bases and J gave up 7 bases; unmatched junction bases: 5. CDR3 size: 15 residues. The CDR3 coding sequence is TGTGCCAGCAGCCCCGGGACAGGGGGCATCGGGGAGCTGTTTTTT. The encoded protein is CASSPGTGGIGELFF.

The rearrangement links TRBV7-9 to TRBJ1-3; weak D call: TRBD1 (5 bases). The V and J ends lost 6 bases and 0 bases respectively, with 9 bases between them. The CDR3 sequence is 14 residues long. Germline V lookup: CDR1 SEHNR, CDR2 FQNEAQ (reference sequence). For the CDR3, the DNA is TGTGCCAGCAGGACCGGGGCCTCTGGAAACACCATATATTTT. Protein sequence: CASRTGASGNTIYF.

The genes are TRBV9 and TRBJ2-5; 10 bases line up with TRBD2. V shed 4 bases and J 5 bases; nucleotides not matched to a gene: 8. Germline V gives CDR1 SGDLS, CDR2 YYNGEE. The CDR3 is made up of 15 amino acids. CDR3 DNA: TGTGCCAGCAGCCCACTAGCGGGGAGGGGGGAGACCCAGTACTTC. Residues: CASSPLAGRGETQYF.

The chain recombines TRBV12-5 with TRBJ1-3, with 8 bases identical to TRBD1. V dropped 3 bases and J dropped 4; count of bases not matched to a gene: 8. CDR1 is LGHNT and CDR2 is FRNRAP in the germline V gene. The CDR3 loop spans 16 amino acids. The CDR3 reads CASGFGQGFSGNTIYF. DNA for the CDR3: TGTGCTAGTGGTTTCGGACAGGGTTTCTCCGGAAACACCATATATTTT.

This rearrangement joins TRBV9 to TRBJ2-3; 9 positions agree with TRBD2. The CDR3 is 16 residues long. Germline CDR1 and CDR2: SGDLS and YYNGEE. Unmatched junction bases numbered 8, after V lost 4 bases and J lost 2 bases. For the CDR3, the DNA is TGTGCCAGCAGCCCCTCTGGCGGGGGGGCCACAGATACGCAGTATTTT. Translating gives CASSPSGGGATDTQYF.

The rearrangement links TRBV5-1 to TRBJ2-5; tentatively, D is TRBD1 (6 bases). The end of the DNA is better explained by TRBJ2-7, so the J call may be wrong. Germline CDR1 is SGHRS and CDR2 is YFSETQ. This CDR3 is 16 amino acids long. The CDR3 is CASSPYRAASSYEQYF. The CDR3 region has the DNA TGCGCCAGCAGCCCCTACAGGGCCGCCAGCTCCTACGAGCAGTACTTC.

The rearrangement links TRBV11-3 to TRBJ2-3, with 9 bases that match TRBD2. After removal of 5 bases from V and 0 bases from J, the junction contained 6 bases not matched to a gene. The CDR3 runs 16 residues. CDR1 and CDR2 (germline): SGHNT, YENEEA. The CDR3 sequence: CASSPLAGKSTDTQYF. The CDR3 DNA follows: TGTGCCAGCAGCCCGCTAGCGGGGAAAAGCACAGATACGCAGTATTTT. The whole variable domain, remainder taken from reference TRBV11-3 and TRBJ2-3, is EAGVVQSPRYKIIEKKQPVAFWCNPISGHNTLYWYLQNLGQGPELLIRYENEEAVDDSQLPKDRFSAERLKGVDSTLKIQPAELGDSAVYLCASSPLAGKSTDTQYFGPGTRLTVL.

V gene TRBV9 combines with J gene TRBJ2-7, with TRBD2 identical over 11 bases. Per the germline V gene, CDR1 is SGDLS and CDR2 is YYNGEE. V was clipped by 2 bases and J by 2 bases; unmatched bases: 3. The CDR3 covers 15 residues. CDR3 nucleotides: TGTGCCAGCAGCGTCGGGACTAGCGGAGCCTACGAGCAGTACTTC. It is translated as CASSVGTSGAYEQYF.

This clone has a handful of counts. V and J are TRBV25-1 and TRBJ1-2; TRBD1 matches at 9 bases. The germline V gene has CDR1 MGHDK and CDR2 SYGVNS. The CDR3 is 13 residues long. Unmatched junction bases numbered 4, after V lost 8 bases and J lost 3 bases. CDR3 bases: TGTGCCAGCGTCCGGGACAGGGACTATGGCTACACCTTC. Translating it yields CASVRDRDYGYTF.